The text below deals with one T cell receptor (beta chain). The antigen remains unidentified. The data were obtained in a study of T cells in Graves' hyperthyroidism and ophthalmopathy. Clinical symptoms, serum thyroxine and TRAb, thyroid ultrasound and orbital computed tomography were used for the diagnoses. Study results and caveats: Using 13 V-J features, a model discriminated ophthalmopathy from stable hyperthyroidism.

TCR beta CDR3 region amplification was performed from RNA transcripts. Carried out on the TCR CDR3, a first-round RT-PCR used the HTBI primer set. MiXCR, run by TCRdb on the multiplex PCR reads, gives a single entry per CDR3 protein. In the table there are over 300,000 distinct CDR3 sequences, approximately 15% of which are singletons. The CDR3 has 12 residues. V lost 5 bases and J lost 1, with 7 bases in between. CDR1 SGHRS and CDR2 YFSETQ come from the germline V gene. Sequencing was performed on blood. This chain uses TRBV5-1 with TRBJ2-7; D not resolved. This TCR was sampled from a woman aged 40 to 50 with Graves' ophthalmopathy. In DNA form, the CDR3 reads TGCGCCAGCAGAAGCGTTTCCTACGAGCAGTACTTC. As protein: CASRSVSYEQYF.